This T cell receptor (beta chain) emerged from a study of T cell responses to AZD1222 COVID-19 vaccine. Germline loops: CDR1 SGHTA, CDR2 FQGNSA. This CDR3 has 14 amino acids. Trimming took 5 bases from V and 1 from J, leaving 11 bases between them. The data were produced by immunoSEQ multiplex PCR, yet TCRdb's version contains in-frame clones alone and is incomplete. The sample records under 150,000 clones, about 93% being singletons. The receptor was isolated from an adult in good health. Here the sequenced sample was peripheral blood, taken on day 0 of AZD1222 vaccination. This rearrangement joins TRBV7-2 to TRBJ1-1, with D uncertain. CDR3 coding DNA: TGTGCCAGCAGCCCCCGACTGAGGAACACTGAAGCTTTCTTT. It encodes CASSPRLRNTEAFF.